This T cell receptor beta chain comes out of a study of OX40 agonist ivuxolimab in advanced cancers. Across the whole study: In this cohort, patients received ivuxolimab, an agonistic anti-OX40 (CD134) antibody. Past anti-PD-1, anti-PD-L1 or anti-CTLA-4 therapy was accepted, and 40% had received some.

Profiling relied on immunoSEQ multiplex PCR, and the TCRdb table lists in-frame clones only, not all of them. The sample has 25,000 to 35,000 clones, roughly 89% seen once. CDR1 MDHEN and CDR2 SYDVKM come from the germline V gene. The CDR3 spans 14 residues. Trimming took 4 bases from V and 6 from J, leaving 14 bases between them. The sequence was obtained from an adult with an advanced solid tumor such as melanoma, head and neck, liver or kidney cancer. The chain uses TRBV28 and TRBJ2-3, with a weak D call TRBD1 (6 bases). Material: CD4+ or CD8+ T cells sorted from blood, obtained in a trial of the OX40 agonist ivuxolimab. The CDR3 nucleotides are TGTGCCAGCAGTTGGGGAGCTACAGGGGATACGCAGTATTTT. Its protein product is CASSWGATGDTQYF.